This passage covers 10 T cell receptor beta chains from one sample sequenced in a study of cytomegalovirus exposure and HLA in healthy donors. PCR amplification relied on 60 Vbeta primers (plus 13 Jbeta primers). The table came from immunoSEQ multiplex PCR; TCRdb's copy has only in-frame clones and leaves some out. The sample table includes 150,000 to 200,000 clones. The sample taken for sequencing was PBMCs. The receptors were gathered from a man aged 30 to 39 in good health and CMV-seronegative.

The chain links TRBV11-2 to TRBJ2-7; D is unclear. This CDR3 contains 12 residues. V was pared by 2 bases and J by 6 bases, with 8 bases between. Germline loops: CDR1 SGHAT, CDR2 FQNNGV. DNA of the CDR3: TGTGCCAGCAGCTTAATTTCATCCGAGCAGTACTTC. Protein product: CASSLISSEQYF.

The chain combines TRBV5-1 with TRBJ1-1; the D gene is possibly TRBD1 (6 bases). Germline loops: CDR1 SGHRS, CDR2 YFSETQ. CDR3 length equals 14 residues. The V and J ends lost 2 bases and 5 bases respectively, with 13 bases between them. The DNA of the CDR3 is TGCGCCAGCAGCTTTAACAGGGTCGGGACTGAAGCTTTCTTT. Encoded protein: CASSFNRVGTEAFF.

This rearrangement joins TRBV5-1 to TRBJ1-1, with 10 positions matching TRBD1. Unmatched junction bases numbered 8, after V lost 2 bases and J lost 7 bases. The CDR3 has 15 amino acids. Germline lookup yields CDR1 SGHRS and CDR2 YFSETQ. Written as DNA, the CDR3 is TGCGCCAGCAGCTTAGGGGGACAGGGGCAAGGTGAAGCTTTCTTT. Residues: CASSLGGQGQGEAFF.

The chain employs TRBV27 and TRBJ2-1, with D hard to call. V lost 2 bases and J 4 bases, leaving 9 bases between the germline ends. Germline values: CDR1 MNHEY, CDR2 SMNVEV (reference sequence). The CDR3 length is 14 residues. CDR3 sequence: CASSLAALYNEQFF. Here the CDR3 DNA reads TGTGCCAGCAGTTTAGCGGCCCTATACAATGAGCAGTTCTTC.

The rearrangement joins TRBV2 to TRBJ2-2; the match to TRBD1 covers 9 bases. Trimming cost V 6 bases and J 4 bases; bases outside gene matches: 9. Germline V CDR1 and CDR2: SNHLY, FYNNEI. CDR3 length: 16 amino acids. The CDR3 loop reads CASSERQGVGTGELFF. The CDR3 bases are TGTGCCAGCAGCGAACGACAGGGGGTGGGCACCGGGGAGCTGTTTTTT.

V is TRBV19 and J is TRBJ1-5, with TRBD1 identical over 9 bases. There are 15 residues in the CDR3. The trim removed 5 bases at V and 2 bases at J, leaving 4 bases unmatched. CDR1 and CDR2 from the germline V gene are LNHDA and SQIVND (reference sequence). DNA of the CDR3: TGTGCCAGTAGTGTGGACAGGGGTCGCAATCAGCCCCAGCATTTT. It translates to CASSVDRGRNQPQHF.

This chain joins TRBV28 and TRBJ2-7; 9 positions match TRBD1. V lost 8 bases and J lost 3; bases outside the gene matches: 17. The germline V gene encodes CDR1 MDHEN and CDR2 SYDVKM. This CDR3 has 17 residues. The CDR3 reads CASWSSGTGRGDYEQYF. CDR3 DNA sequence: TGTGCCAGCTGGAGCAGCGGGACAGGGAGGGGGGACTACGAGCAGTACTTC. Together with reference TRBV28 and TRBJ2-7, the CDR3 gives the full variable domain: DVKVTQSSRYLVKRTGEKVFLECVQDMDHENMFWYRQDPGLGLRLIYFSYDVKMKEKGDIPEGYSVSREKKERFSLILESASTNQTSMYLCASWSSGTGRGDYEQYFGPGTRLTVT.

This chain uses TRBV19 with TRBJ2-6, with TRBD1 matching over 8 bases. Germline CDR1 LNHDA, CDR2 SQIVND (reference sequence). The CDR3 length is 17 residues. With V trimmed by 0 bases and J by 5 bases, 6 bases remained unmatched. This CDR3 is CASSIDAGGGWANVLTF. The CDR3 DNA reads TGTGCCAGTAGTATAGATGCAGGGGGCGGCTGGGCCAACGTCCTGACTTTC.

Comment on this clone: Other DNA sequences in this specimen translate into the identical CDR3. This chain connects TRBV28 to TRBJ1-4; D not resolved. V was clipped by 2 bases and J by 11 bases, with 6 bases between them. CDR1 MDHEN and CDR2 SYDVKM come from the germline V gene. The CDR3 extends over 11 amino acids. The CDR3 here is CASSLREKLFF. The CDR3 nucleotides are TGTGCCAGCAGTTTAAGGGAGAAACTGTTTTTT. The complete variable domain, with remaining parts taken from reference TRBV28 and TRBJ1-4, reads DVKVTQSSRYLVKRTGEKVFLECVQDMDHENMFWYRQDPGLGLRLIYFSYDVKMKEKGDIPEGYSVSREKKERFSLILESASTNQTSMYLCASSLREKLFFGSGTQLSVL.

The chain couples TRBV2 to TRBJ2-5; 8 positions match TRBD2. The germline V gene encodes CDR1 SNHLY and CDR2 FYNNEI. The CDR3 covers 13 residues. The CDR3 spells CAPGPGGVQEGYF. The CDR3 DNA reads TGTGCTCCGGGGCCGGGGGGGGTCCAAGAGGGGTACTTC. The variable domain in full, with the rest retrieved from reference TRBV2 and TRBJ2-5, is EPEVTQTPSHQVTQMGQEVILRCVPISNHLYFYWYRQILGQKVEFLVSFYNNEISEKSEIFDDQFSVERPDGSNFTLKIRSTKLEDSAMYFCAPGPGGVQEGYFGPGTRLLVL.